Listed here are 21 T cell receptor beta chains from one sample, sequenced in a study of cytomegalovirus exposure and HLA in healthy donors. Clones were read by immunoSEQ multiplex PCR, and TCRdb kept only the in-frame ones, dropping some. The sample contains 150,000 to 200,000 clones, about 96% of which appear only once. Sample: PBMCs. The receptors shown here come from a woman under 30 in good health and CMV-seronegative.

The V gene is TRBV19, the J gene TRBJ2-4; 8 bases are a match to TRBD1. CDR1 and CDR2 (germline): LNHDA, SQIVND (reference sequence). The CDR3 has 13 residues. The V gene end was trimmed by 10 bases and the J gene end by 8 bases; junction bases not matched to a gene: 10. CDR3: CATRTGKRDIQYF. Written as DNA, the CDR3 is TGTGCCACTCGGACAGGGAAAAGGGACATTCAGTACTTC.

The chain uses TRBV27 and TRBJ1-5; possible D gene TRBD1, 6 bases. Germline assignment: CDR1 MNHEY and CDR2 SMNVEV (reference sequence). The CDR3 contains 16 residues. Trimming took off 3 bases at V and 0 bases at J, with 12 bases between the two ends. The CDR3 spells CASSLRGGISNQPQHF. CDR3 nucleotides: TGTGCCAGCAGTTTGAGGGGGGGAATTAGCAATCAGCCCCAGCATTTT.

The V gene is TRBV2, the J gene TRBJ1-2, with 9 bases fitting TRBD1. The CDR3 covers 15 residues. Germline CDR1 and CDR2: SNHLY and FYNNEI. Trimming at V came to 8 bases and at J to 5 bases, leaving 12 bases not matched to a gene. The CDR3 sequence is CASPGGQGIGYGYTF. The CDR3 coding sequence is TGTGCCAGCCCAGGGGGACAGGGAATTGGTTATGGCTACACCTTC.

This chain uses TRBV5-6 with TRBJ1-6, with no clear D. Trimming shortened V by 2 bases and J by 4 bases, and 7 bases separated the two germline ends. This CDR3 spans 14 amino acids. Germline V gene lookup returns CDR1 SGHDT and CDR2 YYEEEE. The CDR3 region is CASSFRAYNSPLHF. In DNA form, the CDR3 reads TGTGCCAGCAGCTTCCGAGCATATAATTCACCCCTCCACTTT.

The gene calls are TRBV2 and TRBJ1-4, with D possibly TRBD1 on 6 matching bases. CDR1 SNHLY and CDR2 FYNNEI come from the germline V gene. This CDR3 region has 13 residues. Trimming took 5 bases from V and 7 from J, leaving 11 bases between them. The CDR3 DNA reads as TGTGCCAGCAGTTACAGGGTTGTTGAAAAACTGTTTTTT. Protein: CASSYRVVEKLFF.

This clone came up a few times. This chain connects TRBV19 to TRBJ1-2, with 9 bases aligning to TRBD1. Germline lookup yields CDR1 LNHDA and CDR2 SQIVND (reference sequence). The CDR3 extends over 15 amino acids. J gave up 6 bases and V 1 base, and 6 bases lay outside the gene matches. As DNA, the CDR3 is TGTGCCAGTAGTATAGTGGGGACAGGGACTAATGGCTACACCTTC. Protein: CASSIVGTGTNGYTF. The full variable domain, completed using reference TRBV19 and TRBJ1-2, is DGGITQSPKYLFRKEGQNVTLSCEQNLNHDAMYWYRQDPGQGLRLIYYSQIVNDFQKGDIAEGYSVSREKKESFPLTVTSAQKNPTAFYLCASSIVGTGTNGYTFGSGTRLTVV.

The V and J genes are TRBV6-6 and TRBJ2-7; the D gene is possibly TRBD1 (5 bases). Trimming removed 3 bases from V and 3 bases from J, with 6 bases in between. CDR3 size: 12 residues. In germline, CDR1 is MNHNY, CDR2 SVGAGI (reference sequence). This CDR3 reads CASSYGHYEQYF. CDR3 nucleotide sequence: TGTGCCAGCAGTTATGGACACTACGAGCAGTACTTC.

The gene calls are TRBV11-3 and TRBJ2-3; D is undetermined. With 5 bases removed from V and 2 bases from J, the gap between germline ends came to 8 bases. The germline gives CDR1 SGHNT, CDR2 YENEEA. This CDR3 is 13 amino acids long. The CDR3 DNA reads TGTGCCAGCAGCCTATCCACCACAGATACGCAGTATTTT. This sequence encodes CASSLSTTDTQYF.

The CDR3 spells CASSQFSDSGNTIYF. The CDR3 DNA sequence: TGCGCCAGCAGCCAGTTCAGTGACTCAGGAAACACCATATATTTT. This chain connects TRBV4-3 to TRBJ1-3; no clear D gene. This CDR3 is 15 amino acids long. Germline V CDR1 and CDR2: LGHNA, YSLEER. The V gene lost 3 bases and the J gene lost 4 bases, with 13 bases spanning the gap.

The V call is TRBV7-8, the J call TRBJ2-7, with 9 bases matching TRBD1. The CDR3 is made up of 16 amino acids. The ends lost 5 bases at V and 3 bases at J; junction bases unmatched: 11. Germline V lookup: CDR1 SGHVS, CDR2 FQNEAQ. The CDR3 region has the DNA TGTGCCAGCAGCCAATACGGGGGGACAGGGATCTACGAGCAGTACTTC. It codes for CASSQYGGTGIYEQYF.

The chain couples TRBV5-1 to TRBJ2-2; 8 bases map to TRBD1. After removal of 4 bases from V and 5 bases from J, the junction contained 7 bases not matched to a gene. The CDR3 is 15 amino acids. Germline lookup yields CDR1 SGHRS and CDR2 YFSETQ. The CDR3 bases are TGCGCCAGCAGCGGCGACAGGGGAGGTACCGGGGAGCTGTTTTTT. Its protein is CASSGDRGGTGELFF.

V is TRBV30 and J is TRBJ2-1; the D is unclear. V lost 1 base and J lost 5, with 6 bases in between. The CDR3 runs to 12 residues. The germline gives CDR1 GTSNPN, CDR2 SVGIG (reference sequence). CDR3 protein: CAWSDQNNEQFF. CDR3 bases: TGTGCCTGGAGTGATCAGAACAATGAGCAGTTCTTC.

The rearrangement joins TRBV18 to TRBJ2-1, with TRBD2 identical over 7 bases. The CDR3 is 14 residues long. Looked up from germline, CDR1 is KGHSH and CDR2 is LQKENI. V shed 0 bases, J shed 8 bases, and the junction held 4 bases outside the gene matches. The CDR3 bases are TGTGCCAGCTCACCACCGGGGAGGGGTTATGAGCAGTTCTTC. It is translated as CASSPPGRGYEQFF.

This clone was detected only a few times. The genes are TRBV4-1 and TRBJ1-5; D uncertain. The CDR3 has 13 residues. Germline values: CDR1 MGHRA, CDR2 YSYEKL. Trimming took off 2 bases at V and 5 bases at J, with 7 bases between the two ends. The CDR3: CASSQSVDQPQHF. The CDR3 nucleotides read TGCGCCAGCAGCCAATCAGTGGATCAGCCCCAGCATTTT.

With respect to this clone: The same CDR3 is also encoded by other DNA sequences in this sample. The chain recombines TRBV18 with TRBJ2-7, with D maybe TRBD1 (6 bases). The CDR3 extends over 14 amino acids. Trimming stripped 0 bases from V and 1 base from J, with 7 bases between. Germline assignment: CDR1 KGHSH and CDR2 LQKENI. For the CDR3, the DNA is TGTGCCAGCTCACCACCGGACAGTTCCTACGAGCAGTACTTC. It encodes CASSPPDSSYEQYF. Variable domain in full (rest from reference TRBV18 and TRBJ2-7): NAGVMQNPRHLVRRRGQEARLRCSPMKGHSHVYWYRQLPEEGLKFMVYLQKENIIDESGMPKERFSAEFPKEGPSILRIQQVVRGDSAAYFCASSPPDSSYEQYFGPGTRLTVT.

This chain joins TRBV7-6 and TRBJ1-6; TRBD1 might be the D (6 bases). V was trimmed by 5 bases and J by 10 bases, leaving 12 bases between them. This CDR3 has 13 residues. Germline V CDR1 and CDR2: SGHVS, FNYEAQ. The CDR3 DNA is TGTGCCAGCAGCGAAATACAGGGATCACCCCTCCACTTT. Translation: CASSEIQGSPLHF.

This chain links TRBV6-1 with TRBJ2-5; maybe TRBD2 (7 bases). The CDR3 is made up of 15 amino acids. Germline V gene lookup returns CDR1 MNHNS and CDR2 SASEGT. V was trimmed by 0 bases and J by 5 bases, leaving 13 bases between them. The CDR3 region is CASSEAGGGFETQYF. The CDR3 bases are TGTGCCAGCAGTGAAGCTGGCGGGGGCTTCGAGACCCAGTACTTC.

The CDR3 DNA reads as TGCGCCAGCAGCTTTAACCAGGGTACGGAAAAACTGTTTTTT. Encoded protein: CASSFNQGTEKLFF. The chain is built from TRBV5-1 and TRBJ1-4, with D tentatively TRBD1 (5 bases). The CDR3 contains 14 residues. CDR1 and CDR2 (germline): SGHRS, YFSETQ. Between the trimmed V and J ends, which lost 2 bases and 8 bases, there was a span of 13 bases.

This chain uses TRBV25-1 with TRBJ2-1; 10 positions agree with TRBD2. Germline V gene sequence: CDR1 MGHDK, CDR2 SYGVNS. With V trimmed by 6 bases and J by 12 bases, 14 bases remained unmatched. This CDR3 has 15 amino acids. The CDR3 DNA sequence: TGTGCCAGCAGCGCCTCGAGCGGGGGGGCTACAGGGCAGTTCTTC. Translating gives CASSASSGGATGQFF. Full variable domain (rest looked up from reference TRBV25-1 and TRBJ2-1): EADIYQTPRYLVIGTGKKITLECSQTMGHDKMYWYQQDPGMELHLIHYSYGVNSTEKGDLSSESTVSRIRTEHFPLTLESARPSHTSQYLCASSASSGGATGQFFGPGTRLTVL.

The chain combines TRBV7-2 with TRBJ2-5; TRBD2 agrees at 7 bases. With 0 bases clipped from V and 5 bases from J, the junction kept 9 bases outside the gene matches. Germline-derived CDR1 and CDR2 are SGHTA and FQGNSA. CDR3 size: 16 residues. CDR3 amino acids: CASSLARRTRDETQYF. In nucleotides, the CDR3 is TGTGCCAGCAGCTTAGCGCGTAGGACTAGGGACGAGACCCAGTACTTC.

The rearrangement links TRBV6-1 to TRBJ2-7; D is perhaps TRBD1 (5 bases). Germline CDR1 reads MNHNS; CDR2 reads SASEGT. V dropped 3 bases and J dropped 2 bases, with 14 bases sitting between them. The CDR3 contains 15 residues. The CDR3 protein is CASSEGPSWTYEQYF. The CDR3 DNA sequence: TGTGCCAGCAGTGAGGGGCCCTCCTGGACCTACGAGCAGTACTTC.